Listed below are T cell receptor beta chains from one sample, sequenced in a study of T cells in Graves' hyperthyroidism and ophthalmopathy. In TCRdb, the multiplex PCR reads were re-called with MiXCR into one record per CDR3 protein. This sample carries roughly 330,000 distinct CDR3 sequences, 16% of them seen once, and the ten largest clones take roughly a third. The sample was blood. The receptors stem from a man aged 25 to 40 with Graves' hyperthyroidism. The CDR3 runs from the conserved cysteine through the conserved F or W. Each record gives: clone size, J gene, D gene, V gene, CDR3 protein, CDR3 DNA. A D gene is named only where the DNA matches it firmly. Clone size is shown for a subset of rows, as once, few, many or a class of expanded clone.

clone_size: NA; j_call: TRBJ2-7; d_call: NA; v_call: TRBV20-1; cdr3_aa: CSARNEGGGYEQYF; cdr3_nt: TGCAGTGCCCGCAATGAGGGGGGAGGGTACGAGCAGTACTTC
clone_size: many; j_call: TRBJ2-3; d_call: NA; v_call: TRBV2; cdr3_aa: CASSDVTSFPSTDTQYF; cdr3_nt: TGTGCCAGCAGTGACGTCACTAGTTTTCCTAGCACAGATACGCAGTATTTT
clone_size: NA; j_call: TRBJ2-3; d_call: TRBD2; v_call: TRBV24-1; cdr3_aa: CATSDEGAGVDTQYF; cdr3_nt: TGTGCCACCAGTGATGAGGGAGCGGGAGTAGATACGCAGTATTTT
clone_size: many; j_call: TRBJ2-1; d_call: NA; v_call: TRBV12-3/TRBV12-4; cdr3_aa: CASSFSGTSYNEQFF; cdr3_nt: TGTGCCAGCAGTTTCAGTGGAACATCCTACAATGAGCAGTTCTTC
clone_size: NA; j_call: TRBJ2-4; d_call: NA; v_call: TRBV7-3; cdr3_aa: CASSLTAGNIQYF; cdr3_nt: TGTGCCAGCAGCTTAACGGCAGGAAACATTCAGTACTTC
clone_size: many; j_call: TRBJ2-1; d_call: NA; v_call: TRBV11-1; cdr3_aa: CASSLAVGESYNEQFF; cdr3_nt: TGTGCCAGCAGCTTAGCGGTAGGGGAGTCCTACAATGAGCAGTTCTTC
clone_size: many; j_call: TRBJ1-1; d_call: NA; v_call: TRBV6-5; cdr3_aa: CASSYPENTEAFF; cdr3_nt: TGTGCCAGCAGTTACCCCGAGAACACTGAAGCTTTCTTT
clone_size: many; j_call: TRBJ1-5; d_call: NA; v_call: TRBV11-2; cdr3_aa: CASSFQGNQPQHF; cdr3_nt: TGTGCCAGCAGCTTCCAGGGCAATCAGCCCCAGCATTTT
clone_size: many; j_call: TRBJ2-2; d_call: NA; v_call: TRBV11-1; cdr3_aa: CASRNTGELFF; cdr3_nt: TGTGCCAGCAGGAACACCGGGGAGCTGTTTTTT
clone_size: few; j_call: TRBJ2-7; d_call: NA; v_call: TRBV13; cdr3_aa: CASSLGGAGFVYEQYF; cdr3_nt: TGTGCCAGCAGCTTAGGGGGGGCGGGATTCGTGTACGAGCAGTACTTC
clone_size: many; j_call: TRBJ2-7; d_call: NA; v_call: TRBV7-8; cdr3_aa: CASSFGNEKEQYF; cdr3_nt: TGTGCCAGCAGCTTTGGAAACGAGAAGGAGCAGTACTTC
clone_size: many; j_call: TRBJ2-7; d_call: NA; v_call: TRBV5-1; cdr3_aa: CASSLGSPGDEQYF; cdr3_nt: TGCGCCAGCAGCTTGGGTAGCCCGGGGGACGAGCAGTACTTC
clone_size: many; j_call: TRBJ2-1; d_call: TRBD2; v_call: TRBV28; cdr3_aa: CAGRAGLGNEQFF; cdr3_nt: TGTGCCGGAAGAGCGGGACTAGGGAATGAGCAGTTCTTC
clone_size: many; j_call: TRBJ2-1; d_call: NA; v_call: TRBV9; cdr3_aa: CASSVEGRLYNEQFF; cdr3_nt: TGTGCCAGCAGCGTAGAGGGAAGACTGTACAATGAGCAGTTCTTC
clone_size: many; j_call: TRBJ2-7; d_call: TRBD1; v_call: TRBV5-1; cdr3_aa: CASSWTGDYEQYF; cdr3_nt: TGCGCCAGCAGCTGGACAGGGGACTACGAGCAGTACTTC
clone_size: few; j_call: TRBJ2-7; d_call: NA; v_call: TRBV10-2; cdr3_aa: CASSEVAAVTTRQYF; cdr3_nt: TGCGCCAGCAGTGAGGTGGCAGCGGTAACTACAAGGCAGTACTTC
clone_size: NA; j_call: TRBJ1-5; d_call: TRBD1; v_call: TRBV13; cdr3_aa: CASSLGTGSSSQPQHF; cdr3_nt: TGTGCCAGCAGCTTAGGGACAGGGTCGAGCAGTCAGCCCCAGCATTTT
clone_size: many; j_call: TRBJ2-7; d_call: NA; v_call: TRBV2; cdr3_aa: CASSQKGGNSYEQYF; cdr3_nt: TGTGCCAGCAGCCAAAAGGGGGGGAACTCCTACGAGCAGTACTTC
clone_size: many; j_call: TRBJ2-5; d_call: NA; v_call: TRBV5-6; cdr3_aa: CASSSPTDPGETQYF; cdr3_nt: TGTGCCAGCAGCTCCCCGACCGATCCTGGGGAGACCCAGTACTTC
clone_size: NA; j_call: TRBJ2-1; d_call: NA; v_call: TRBV9; cdr3_aa: CASSVAASFSNEQFF; cdr3_nt: TGTGCCAGCAGCGTAGCTGCTAGCTTTTCCAATGAGCAGTTCTTC
clone_size: many; j_call: TRBJ2-3; d_call: NA; v_call: TRBV5-1; cdr3_aa: CASSFPIKDTQYF; cdr3_nt: TGCGCCAGCAGCTTTCCCATTAAGGATACGCAGTATTTT
clone_size: many; j_call: TRBJ1-1; d_call: NA; v_call: TRBV28; cdr3_aa: CASRVEQGEAFF; cdr3_nt: TGTGCCAGCAGGGTCGAACAGGGTGAAGCTTTCTTT
clone_size: many; j_call: TRBJ1-6; d_call: NA; v_call: TRBV27; cdr3_aa: CASSSGDSPLHF; cdr3_nt: TGTGCCAGCAGTTCAGGGGATTCACCCCTCCACTTT
clone_size: few; j_call: TRBJ2-7; d_call: TRBD1; v_call: TRBV7-9; cdr3_aa: CASSLGQGAKYEQYF; cdr3_nt: TGTGCCAGCAGCTTAGGACAGGGGGCGAAGTACGAGCAGTACTTC
clone_size: many; j_call: TRBJ2-3; d_call: NA; v_call: TRBV5-1; cdr3_aa: CASSLEGPGSSTDTQYF; cdr3_nt: TGCGCCAGCAGCTTGGAGGGGCCGGGTTCCTCCACAGATACGCAGTATTTT
clone_size: few; j_call: TRBJ1-6; d_call: NA; v_call: TRBV5-8; cdr3_aa: CASSFPSYNSPLHF; cdr3_nt: TGTGCCAGCAGCTTTCCCAGCTATAATTCACCCCTCCACTTT
clone_size: NA; j_call: TRBJ2-7; d_call: NA; v_call: TRBV29-1; cdr3_aa: CSVIGTGYEQYF; cdr3_nt: TGCAGCGTGATAGGGACGGGGTACGAGCAGTACTTC
clone_size: NA; j_call: TRBJ2-1; d_call: NA; v_call: TRBV9; cdr3_aa: CASSVGTTLFF; cdr3_nt: TGTGCCAGCAGCGTTGGGACAACCCTGTTCTTC
clone_size: NA; j_call: TRBJ1-6; d_call: TRBD1; v_call: TRBV4-1; cdr3_aa: CASSQVTGNSPLHF; cdr3_nt: TGCGCCAGCAGCCAAGTGACAGGGAATTCACCCCTCCACTTT
clone_size: many; j_call: TRBJ2-1; d_call: NA; v_call: TRBV5-1; cdr3_aa: CASSLEYSSYNEQFF; cdr3_nt: TGCGCCAGCAGCTTGGAATATAGCTCCTACAATGAGCAGTTCTTC
clone_size: many; j_call: TRBJ2-7; d_call: NA; v_call: TRBV18; cdr3_aa: CASSPARAAEQYF; cdr3_nt: TGTGCCAGCTCACCCGCCAGGGCCGCCGAGCAGTACTTC
clone_size: many; j_call: TRBJ2-1; d_call: TRBD1; v_call: TRBV9; cdr3_aa: CASSMDRGSNEQFF; cdr3_nt: TGTGCCAGCAGCATGGACAGGGGCTCCAATGAGCAGTTCTTC
clone_size: NA; j_call: TRBJ2-4; d_call: NA; v_call: TRBV4-1; cdr3_aa: CASSQEERPTDIQYF; cdr3_nt: TGCGCCAGCAGCCAAGAAGAGCGACCAACGGACATTCAGTACTTC